This T cell receptor (beta chain) was recovered during a study of T cell responses to AZD1222 COVID-19 vaccine. Study-wide background: Second-dose timings of about 4 or about 12 weeks were pooled.

Whole-study findings and limits: Distributed over spike, vaccine-associated CD4 TCRs predominated at 160-218 and 743-854.

The V gene's germline CDR1 is MGHRA and CDR2 YSYEKL. Deletions cut 4 bases from V and 5 bases from J, with 14 bases between. The CDR3 loop spans 14 amino acids. A note on this clone: Its matching antigen is unknown.

The protocol was immunoSEQ multiplex PCR, while the TCRdb copy is restricted to in-frame clones and leaves out a portion. Here the sample spans roughly 120,000 clones, approximately 86% being singletons. This material consisted of peripheral blood, taken on day 0 of AZD1222 vaccination. The chain employs TRBV4-1 and TRBJ1-1; D is unresolved. The sequence derives from an adult in good health. The CDR3 coding sequence is TGCGCCAGCAGCCTTATCGAGGGCGTGACTGAAGCTTTCTTT. Amino acids: CASSLIEGVTEAFF.